This T cell receptor beta chain was profiled in a study of blood T cells in healthy people across ages. Findings and caveats of the study: Naive T cell percentage showed a strong correlation with TCR beta diversity.

Healthy Caucasians from Russia aged roughly 6 to 95 served as donors. Around 10 milliliters was the volume of peripheral blood drawn from each donor. Notes on this clonotype: Antigen specificity is unknown.

Trimming cost V 5 bases and J 6 bases, with 22 bases left between them. Per the germline V gene, CDR1 is DFQATT and CDR2 is SNEGSKA (reference sequence). This CDR3 spans 15 amino acids. Combining a sample-barcoded 5' primer with a J-beta primer mix, a second PCR ran for 7 to 11 cycles. With 12 random nucleotides, a template-switch adaptor tagged each individual cDNA molecule. TCRdb itself ran the 5' RACE reads through MiXCR, one entry per CDR3 protein. The top ten hold 15% to 20% of the sample, which has approximately 1,000,000 distinct CDR3 sequences, 45% seen once. The sequence derives from a woman aged 55-69 years in good health. This chain uses TRBV20-1 with TRBJ1-2, with D perhaps TRBD1 (5 bases). Material for sequencing was blood. The CDR3 DNA is TGCAGTGCTCCCGTCGCCGGGGGATCCCTCCATGGCTACACCTTC. The encoded protein is CSAPVAGGSLHGYTF.